The rows below give T cell receptor beta chains drawn from one sample of a study of OX40 agonist ivuxolimab in advanced cancers. TCRdb keeps only in-frame clones here, not all; method: immunoSEQ multiplex PCR. The sample gives approximately 32,000 clones, approximately 89% of which show up once; 36% is in the top ten. This specimen consisted of CD4+ or CD8+ T cells sorted from blood, obtained in a trial of the OX40 agonist ivuxolimab. These receptors were collected from an adult with an advanced solid tumor such as melanoma, head and neck, liver or kidney cancer. Each CDR3 is given with its conserved first and last residue. Fields, in order: V gene, J gene, clone size, D gene, CDR3 DNA, CDR3 protein. A D gene is named only where the DNA matches it firmly. Rows may omit the clone size; those that give it use once, few, many or a size class.

V: TRBV7-9
J: TRBJ2-3
size: NA
D: TRBD2
DNA: TGTGCCAGCAGCTTTACTCAGGGAGGGACAGATACGCAGTATTTT
CDR3: CASSFTQGGTDTQYF

V: TRBV29-1
J: TRBJ2-4
size: NA
D: NA
DNA: TGCAGCGTTGAGCCGGGGGCAGGTGAAGCCAAAAACATTCAGTACTTC
CDR3: CSVEPGAGEAKNIQYF

V: TRBV28
J: TRBJ2-2
size: NA
D: NA
DNA: TGTGCCAGCAGTTTCGAGGGTTCGGGGGAGCTGTTTTTT
CDR3: CASSFEGSGELFF

V: TRBV13
J: TRBJ1-3
size: NA
D: NA
DNA: TGTGCCAGCAGCTTAGAAGGGGACTCTGGAAACACCATATATTTT
CDR3: CASSLEGDSGNTIYF

V: TRBV19
J: TRBJ2-1
size: once
D: NA
DNA: TGTGCCAGTAGTATAGGCCTTGGCACCAGGAATGAGCAGTTCTTC
CDR3: CASSIGLGTRNEQFF

V: TRBV9
J: TRBJ2-1
size: NA
D: TRBD2
DNA: TGTGCCAGCAGCCCCGGGCGGGGGGATCCGCCTTTTGGTGAGCAGTTCTTC
CDR3: CASSPGRGDPPFGEQFF

V: TRBV28
J: TRBJ1-5
size: NA
D: TRBD1
DNA: TGTGCCAGCAGTGCAACAGGGACAGTTGACAATCAGCCCCAGCATTTT
CDR3: CASSATGTVDNQPQHF

V: TRBV27
J: TRBJ1-2
size: NA
D: NA
DNA: TGTGCCAGCAGTTTGGGGGTGGACTATGGCTACACCTTC
CDR3: CASSLGVDYGYTF

V: TRBV7-2
J: TRBJ2-2
size: NA
D: TRBD1
DNA: TGTGCCAGCAGCAGAACAGGGGGCGCAGGCACCGGGGAGCTGTTTTTT
CDR3: CASSRTGGAGTGELFF

V: TRBV2
J: TRBJ1-6
size: NA
D: TRBD1
DNA: TGTGCCAGCAGCGACGGACAGGGGGGCGGGATTTATAATTCACCCCTCCACTTT
CDR3: CASSDGQGGGIYNSPLHF

V: TRBV18
J: TRBJ2-3
size: NA
D: NA
DNA: TGTGCCAGCTCACCACCGGGGGAATCTGGCAGTTTTGCAGATACGCAGTATTTT
CDR3: CASSPPGESGSFADTQYF

V: TRBV10-3
J: TRBJ1-2
size: NA
D: NA
DNA: TGTGCCATCAAGGCAGGGGATTTCTATGGCTACACCTTC
CDR3: CAIKAGDFYGYTF

V: TRBV7-2
J: TRBJ2-7
size: NA
D: NA
DNA: TGTGCCAGCAGCGACTCTCGGTTCTCCTCCTACGAGCAGTACTTC
CDR3: CASSDSRFSSYEQYF

V: TRBV27
J: TRBJ2-7
size: NA
D: NA
DNA: TGTGCCAGCAGTGGCAGGGGGGAAGAGCAGTACTTC
CDR3: CASSGRGEEQYF

V: TRBV6-1
J: TRBJ2-1
size: NA
D: NA
DNA: TGTGCCAGCAGTGAAGGGGACGGTGGGGCCAATGAGCAGTTCTTC
CDR3: CASSEGDGGANEQFF

V: TRBV6-5
J: TRBJ1-3
size: NA
D: NA
DNA: TGTGCCAGCAGCCCACAGGGATCTGGAAACACCATATATTTT
CDR3: CASSPQGSGNTIYF

V: TRBV5-4
J: TRBJ1-1
size: NA
D: TRBD1
DNA: TGTGCCAGCAGCTTCCGGGACAGATCCACTGAAGCTTTCTTT
CDR3: CASSFRDRSTEAFF

V: TRBV2
J: TRBJ2-2
size: NA
D: NA
DNA: TGTGCCAGCAGTGGGTGGGGGGCGGACACCGGGGAGCTGTTTTTT
CDR3: CASSGWGADTGELFF

V: TRBV19
J: TRBJ2-2
size: NA
D: TRBD1
DNA: TGTGCCAGTAGTCCCGGACAGGTGAACACCGGGGAGCTGTTTTTT
CDR3: CASSPGQVNTGELFF

V: TRBV2
J: TRBJ2-1
size: NA
D: NA
DNA: TGTGCCAGCAGTGAGTTTCAGGGCCCTCTCAATGAGCAGTTCTTC
CDR3: CASSEFQGPLNEQFF

V: TRBV7-9
J: TRBJ2-1
size: NA
D: NA
DNA: TGTGCCAGCAGTTCACTTATCAATGAGCAGTTCTTC
CDR3: CASSSLINEQFF

V: TRBV6-4
J: TRBJ2-1
size: NA
D: TRBD2
DNA: TGTGCCCCCCTGGCGGGATGGGCTAGCGGGGCGACCTACAATGAGCAGTTCTTC
CDR3: CAPLAGWASGATYNEQFF

V: TRBV30
J: TRBJ2-7
size: NA
D: TRBD1
DNA: TGTGCCTGGAAGGGACAGGACAGCTCCTACGAGCAGTACTTC
CDR3: CAWKGQDSSYEQYF

V: TRBV7-9
J: TRBJ2-7
size: NA
D: NA
DNA: TGTGCCAGCAGCCGCCGGGACGGGAGCTCCTACGAGCAGTACTTC
CDR3: CASSRRDGSSYEQYF

V: TRBV5-4
J: TRBJ1-2
size: NA
D: NA
DNA: TGTGCCAGCAGCTTGGCAGGGGAACTCTATGGCTACACCTTC
CDR3: CASSLAGELYGYTF

V: TRBV7-9
J: TRBJ2-2
size: few
D: NA
DNA: TGTGCCAGCAGCTTAGTGTCGCTTGGCGGGGAGCTGTTTTTT
CDR3: CASSLVSLGGELFF

V: TRBV29-1
J: TRBJ1-2
size: NA
D: TRBD1
DNA: TGCAGCGTTGGTGGACAGGGAAGACGTGGCTACACCTTC
CDR3: CSVGGQGRRGYTF

V: TRBV28
J: TRBJ2-7
size: NA
D: NA
DNA: TGTGCCAGCAGTTTAGAGGGTTACGAGCAGTACTTC
CDR3: CASSLEGYEQYF

V: TRBV7-9
J: TRBJ2-3
size: NA
D: NA
DNA: TGTGCCAGCAGCTTGGAGTGGGAGCACCCGGTAGATACGCAGTATTTT
CDR3: CASSLEWEHPVDTQYF

V: TRBV7-8
J: TRBJ1-1
size: NA
D: TRBD1
DNA: TGTGCCAGCAGCTTCACAGGGGCCGGGACTGAAGCTTTCTTT
CDR3: CASSFTGAGTEAFF

V: TRBV5-1
J: TRBJ1-1
size: once
D: TRBD1
DNA: TGCGCCAGCCGGACAGGGAACACTGAAGCTTTCTTT
CDR3: CASRTGNTEAFF

V: TRBV5-1
J: TRBJ2-2
size: NA
D: TRBD1
DNA: TGCGCCAGCAGCTCATTAAGGGGGCTAGACACCGGGGAGCTGTTTTTT
CDR3: CASSSLRGLDTGELFF

V: TRBV11-1
J: TRBJ2-5
size: NA
D: TRBD2
DNA: TGTGCCAGCAGCGTATGGGGGGGGGAGACCCAGTACTTC
CDR3: CASSVWGGETQYF

V: TRBV7-6
J: TRBJ1-6
size: NA
D: NA
DNA: TGTGCCAGCAGCGGACAGACGGTGGCTTCACCCCTCCACTTT
CDR3: CASSGQTVASPLHF

V: TRBV7-6
J: TRBJ2-1
size: NA
D: TRBD2
DNA: TGTGCCAGCAGCTTAGAAGCGGGAGTCTCCTACAATGAGCAGTTCTTC
CDR3: CASSLEAGVSYNEQFF

V: TRBV5-4
J: TRBJ2-2
size: once
D: TRBD1
DNA: TGTGCCAGCAGCTCAGACAGGGGGTCGGGCACCGGGGAGCTGTTTTTT
CDR3: CASSSDRGSGTGELFF

V: TRBV2
J: TRBJ2-2
size: NA
D: NA
DNA: TGTGCCAGCAGTTCCCCCGGAGGACAGAACACCGGGGAGCTGTTTTTT
CDR3: CASSSPGGQNTGELFF

V: TRBV11-2
J: TRBJ2-3
size: NA
D: TRBD2
DNA: TGTGCCAGCAGCCCAGCTGGAGCTCGGGAGGAAGATACGCAGTATTTT
CDR3: CASSPAGAREEDTQYF

V: TRBV9
J: TRBJ2-2
size: medium-sized
D: NA
DNA: TGTGCCAGCAGCGCCGGGACGGTGTCGAACACCGGGGAGCTGTTTTTT
CDR3: CASSAGTVSNTGELFF

V: TRBV7-8
J: TRBJ1-2
size: NA
D: TRBD1
DNA: TGTGCCAGCAGCTTAGGGGACAGGAACTATGGCTACACCTTC
CDR3: CASSLGDRNYGYTF

V: TRBV27
J: TRBJ2-1
size: few
D: NA
DNA: TGTGCCAGCAGTCTCTCGGGGGAGCAGTTCTTC
CDR3: CASSLSGEQFF

V: TRBV9
J: TRBJ2-5
size: NA
D: NA
DNA: TGTGCCAGCAGCGTAGTGTCGTCGTGGGAGACCCAGTACTTC
CDR3: CASSVVSSWETQYF

V: TRBV19
J: TRBJ2-7
size: NA
D: NA
DNA: TGTGCCAGTAGTGTGGGACTGGGCACCCGATACGAGCAGTACTTC
CDR3: CASSVGLGTRYEQYF

V: TRBV7-8
J: TRBJ2-5
size: NA
D: NA
DNA: TGTGCCAGCAGCTTAGGACGGAGCGTGATTGAGACCCAGTACTTC
CDR3: CASSLGRSVIETQYF

V: TRBV9
J: TRBJ2-7
size: once
D: NA
DNA: TGTGCCAGCAGCGTAGGCCGGGAAGCCTACGAGCAGTACTTC
CDR3: CASSVGREAYEQYF

V: TRBV19
J: TRBJ2-1
size: NA
D: NA
DNA: TGTGCCAGTGGTCCGGGGACTTGGGGTGAGCAGTTCTTC
CDR3: CASGPGTWGEQFF

V: TRBV19
J: TRBJ1-1
size: NA
D: NA
DNA: TGTGCCAGTAGAGGAGGGGGAATCACTGAAGCTTTCTTT
CDR3: CASRGGGITEAFF

V: TRBV6-5
J: TRBJ2-5
size: NA
D: NA
DNA: TGTGCCACCCGGCGATCCGAGGGCCAAGAGACCCAGTACTTC
CDR3: CATRRSEGQETQYF

V: TRBV13
J: TRBJ1-1
size: NA
D: NA
DNA: TGTGCCAGCAGCTTAGGCCATCTTACAGCGATGAACACTGAAGCTTTCTTT
CDR3: CASSLGHLTAMNTEAFF

V: TRBV5-1
J: TRBJ2-7
size: NA
D: NA
DNA: TGCGCCAGCAGGTCCACAGGCGTTGACTCCTACGAGCAGTACTTC
CDR3: CASRSTGVDSYEQYF

V: TRBV19
J: TRBJ2-2
size: NA
D: NA
DNA: TGTGCCAGTAGTATATTAACTCAGGGTACGCACACCGGGGAGCTGTTTTTT
CDR3: CASSILTQGTHTGELFF

V: TRBV9
J: TRBJ1-4
size: once
D: TRBD1
DNA: TGTGCCAGCAGCGAGGGGGCTGGGGGAGCAACTAATGAAAAACTGTTTTTT
CDR3: CASSEGAGGATNEKLFF

V: TRBV7-6
J: TRBJ2-5
size: NA
D: NA
DNA: TGTGCCAGCAGCTTGAGCGTGGGAGAGACCCAGTACTTC
CDR3: CASSLSVGETQYF

V: TRBV19
J: TRBJ2-5
size: NA
D: NA
DNA: TGTGCCAGTAGTGGTGAAGGCCAAGAGACCCAGTACTTC
CDR3: CASSGEGQETQYF

V: TRBV7-7
J: TRBJ2-5
size: NA
D: NA
DNA: TGTGCCATCGTCCGGGGCCAGCACCAAGAGACCCAGTACTTC
CDR3: CAIVRGQHQETQYF

V: TRBV11-2
J: TRBJ2-1
size: NA
D: TRBD2
DNA: TGTGCCAGCAGGCGTCTGGGACTAGCGGGAGATTCCTACAATGAGCAGTTCTTC
CDR3: CASRRLGLAGDSYNEQFF

V: TRBV5-5
J: TRBJ1-4
size: NA
D: TRBD1
DNA: TGTGCCAGCAGCTTGGACCACAGGGGGCTCGAGGAAAAACTGTTTTTT
CDR3: CASSLDHRGLEEKLFF

V: TRBV6-5
J: TRBJ2-7
size: NA
D: TRBD1
DNA: TGTGCCAGCAGTCTCTCAGGACAGGGAGTCGAGCAGTACTTC
CDR3: CASSLSGQGVEQYF

V: TRBV7-2
J: TRBJ2-2
size: NA
D: NA
DNA: TGTGCCAGCAGCATCCTCGGGCAGGGATGGCTGTTTTTT
CDR3: CASSILGQGWLFF